The sequence of this TCR beta chain was determined in a study of fetal regulatory T cell absence and autoimmunity. Study context: The IPEX patients lacked clinical diabetes but had exocrine pancreas autoimmunity.

The repertoire was sequenced with immunoSEQ multiplex PCR; TCRdb's copy has only in-frame clones and lacks some. The sample lists more than 85,000 clones, about two thirds seen once, with less than 2.5% in the top ten. Study conclusions and caveats: In IPEX, the enrichment was taken to support antigen-driven autoimmunity before birth. TRB gene family usage was broadly similar in cord blood and pancreas.

V was pared by 2 bases and J by 10 bases, with 8 bases between. CDR1 is GTSNPN and CDR2 is SVGIG in the germline V gene (reference sequence). CDR3 length equals 11 residues. About this clone itself: No antigen is known for it.

Sequenced input: pancreas tissue. The chain has TRBV30 and TRBJ1-4; weak D call: TRBD1 (6 bases). The sequence came from a male donor with IPEX syndrome. The CDR3 DNA is TGTGCCTGGAGTTTGGACAGAAAACTGTTTTTT. This translates into CAWSLDRKLFF.